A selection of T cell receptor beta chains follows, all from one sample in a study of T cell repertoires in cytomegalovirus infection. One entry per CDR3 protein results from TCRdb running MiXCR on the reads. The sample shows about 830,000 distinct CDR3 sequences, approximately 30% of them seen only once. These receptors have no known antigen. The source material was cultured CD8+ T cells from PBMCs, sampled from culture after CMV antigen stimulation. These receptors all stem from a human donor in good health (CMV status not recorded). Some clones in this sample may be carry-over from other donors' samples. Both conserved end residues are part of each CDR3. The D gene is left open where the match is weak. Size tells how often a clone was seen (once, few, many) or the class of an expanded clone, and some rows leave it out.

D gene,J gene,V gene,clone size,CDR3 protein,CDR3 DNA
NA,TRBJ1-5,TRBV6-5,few,CASSPYPHGGAQPQHF,TGTGCCAGCAGTCCTTACCCTCATGGGGGAGCCCAGCCCCAGCATTTT
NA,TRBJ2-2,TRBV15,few,CATSRDRGDPNTGELFF,TGTGCCACCAGCAGAGATAGGGGGGACCCGAACACCGGGGAGCTGTTTTTT
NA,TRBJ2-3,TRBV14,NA,CASSQDLMGLLGADTQYF,TGTGCCAGCAGCCAAGATCTTATGGGACTCCTAGGGGCAGATACGCAGTATTTT
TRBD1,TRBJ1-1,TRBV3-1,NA,CASSPAGQGKTEAFF,TGTGCCAGCAGCCCGGCGGGACAGGGTAAAACTGAAGCTTTCTTT
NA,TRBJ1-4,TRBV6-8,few,CASSYGGQGNEKLFF,TGTGCCAGCAGTTACGGGGGGCAGGGGAATGAAAAACTGTTTTTT
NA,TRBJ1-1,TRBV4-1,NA,CASSQDLGTWGTEAFF,TGCGCCAGCAGCCAAGATCTGGGAACCTGGGGCACTGAAGCTTTCTTT
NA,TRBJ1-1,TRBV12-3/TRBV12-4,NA,CASNLGMNTEAFF,TGTGCCAGCAACCTGGGGATGAACACTGAAGCTTTCTTT
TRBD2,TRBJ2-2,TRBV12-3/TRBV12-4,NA,CASSSSSDSGGSAGELFF,TGTGCCAGCAGTTCCTCATCGGATAGCGGGGGGTCTGCCGGGGAGCTGTTTTTT
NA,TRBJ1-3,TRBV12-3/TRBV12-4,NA,CASSLFVRVTWGGNTIYF,TGTGCCAGCAGTTTATTCGTCCGGGTAACTTGGGGAGGAAACACCATATATTTT
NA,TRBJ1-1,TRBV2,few,CARTDRRNTEAFF,TGTGCCAGAACTGACAGGCGGAACACTGAAGCTTTCTTT
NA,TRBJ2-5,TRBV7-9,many,CASSPPGEDQYF,TGTGCCAGCAGCCCCCCGGGGGAGGACCAGTACTTC
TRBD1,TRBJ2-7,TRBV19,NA,CASSAGTGGFWYEQYF,TGTGCCAGTAGCGCCGGGACAGGGGGTTTTTGGTACGAGCAGTACTTC
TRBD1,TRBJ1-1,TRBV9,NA,CASSVNRGMNTEAFF,TGTGCCAGCAGCGTGAACAGGGGCATGAACACTGAAGCTTTCTTT
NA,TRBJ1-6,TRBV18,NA,CASSTGGVTSYNSPLHF,TGTGCCAGCTCAACCGGGGGGGTAACCTCCTATAATTCACCCCTCCACTTT
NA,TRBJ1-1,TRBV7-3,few,CASSQNPGMNTEAFF,TGTGCCAGCAGCCAAAATCCGGGGATGAACACTGAAGCTTTCTTT
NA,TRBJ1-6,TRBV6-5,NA,CASRSDRYNSPLHF,TGTGCCAGCAGATCTGACAGATATAATTCACCCCTCCACTTT
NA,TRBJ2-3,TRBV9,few,CASSALLTDTQYF,TGTGCCAGCAGCGCCCTATTGACAGATACGCAGTATTTT
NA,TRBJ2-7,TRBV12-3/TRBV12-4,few,CASSLSRAPYEQYF,TGTGCCAGCAGTTTATCGCGGGCTCCTTACGAGCAGTACTTC
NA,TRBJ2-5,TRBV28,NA,CASSSPIDRAGETQYF,TGTGCCAGCAGTTCCCCCATTGACAGGGCGGGGGAGACCCAGTACTTC
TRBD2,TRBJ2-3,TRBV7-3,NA,CASSLDPSGPHTDTQYF,TGTGCCAGCAGCTTAGACCCTAGCGGGCCTCACACAGATACGCAGTATTTT
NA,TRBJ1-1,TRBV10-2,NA,CASSEVGWTYAFF,TGCGCCAGCAGTGAGGTTGGGTGGACTTATGCTTTCTTT
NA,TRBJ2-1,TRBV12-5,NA,CASGLDDLDEQFF,TGTGCTAGTGGTTTGGATGATCTCGATGAGCAGTTCTTC
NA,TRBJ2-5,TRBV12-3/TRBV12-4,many,CASGGSQETQYF,TGTGCCAGCGGAGGGTCACAAGAGACCCAGTACTTC
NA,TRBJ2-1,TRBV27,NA,CASGRSLYNEQFF,TGTGCCAGCGGGAGGTCGCTCTACAATGAGCAGTTCTTC
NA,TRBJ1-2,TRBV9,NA,CASSVATTRHGYTF,TGTGCCAGCAGCGTAGCTACGACCCGACATGGCTACACCTTC
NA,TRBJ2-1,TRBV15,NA,CATSRDMSLHEQFF,TGTGCCACCAGCAGAGATATGTCCTTACATGAGCAGTTCTTC
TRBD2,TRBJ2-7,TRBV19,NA,CASRKKGGEQRKEQYF,TGTGCCAGCAGAAAAAAGGGAGGGGAACAGAGGAAAGAGCAGTACTTC
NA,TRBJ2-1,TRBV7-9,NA,CASSPAGPNEQFF,TGTGCCAGCAGCCCCGCGGGCCCCAATGAGCAGTTCTTC
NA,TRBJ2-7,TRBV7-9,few,CASSQNYLGGYEQYF,TGTGCCAGCAGCCAAAACTACCTGGGGGGCTACGAGCAGTACTTC
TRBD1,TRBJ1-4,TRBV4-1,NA,CASSQDDLVQGRANEKLFF,TGCGCCAGCAGCCAAGATGACCTAGTACAGGGGAGGGCTAATGAAAAACTGTTTTTT
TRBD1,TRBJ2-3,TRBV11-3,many,CASSVLQGLGDTQYF,TGTGCCAGTTCTGTGCTACAGGGGCTCGGAGATACGCAGTATTTT
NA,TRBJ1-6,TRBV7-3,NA,CASSLDPGKASYNSPLHF,TGTGCCAGCAGCTTAGATCCAGGGAAAGCCTCCTATAATTCACCCCTCCACTTT
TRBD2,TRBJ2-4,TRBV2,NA,CASSGTSGVLLAKNIQYF,TGTGCCAGCAGCGGGACTAGCGGAGTGCTACTAGCCAAAAACATTCAGTACTTC
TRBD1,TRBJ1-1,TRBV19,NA,CASTLDREAFF,TGTGCCAGTACTTTGGACAGGGAAGCTTTCTTT
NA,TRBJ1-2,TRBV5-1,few,CASSLPPFGGYTF,TGCGCCAGCAGCTTGCCCCCCTTCGGGGGCTACACCTTC
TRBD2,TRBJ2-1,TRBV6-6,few,CASSPAWTSGYNEQFF,TGTGCCAGCAGCCCCGCCTGGACTAGCGGATACAATGAGCAGTTCTTC
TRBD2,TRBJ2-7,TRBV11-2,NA,CASSPQLAGAPPLYEQYF,TGTGCCAGCAGCCCCCAACTAGCGGGGGCGCCACCTCTTTACGAGCAGTACTTC
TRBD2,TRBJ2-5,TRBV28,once,CASVVGVGRETQYF,TGTGCCAGCGTAGTTGGGGTCGGGAGGGAGACCCAGTACTTC
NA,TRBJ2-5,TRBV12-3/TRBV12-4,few,CASSLGRRAQETQYF,TGTGCCAGCAGTTTGGGCCGGAGAGCCCAAGAGACCCAGTACTTC
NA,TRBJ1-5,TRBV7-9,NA,CASSTAASNQPQHF,TGTGCCAGCAGTACAGCCGCTAGCAATCAGCCCCAGCATTTT
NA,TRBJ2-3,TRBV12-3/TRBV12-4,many,CASSFLATDTQYF,TGTGCCAGCAGTTTCCTCGCAACAGATACGCAGTATTTT
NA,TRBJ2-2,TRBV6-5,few,CASSPDKFIMFF,TGTGCCAGCAGCCCGGACAAGTTTATCATGTTTTTT
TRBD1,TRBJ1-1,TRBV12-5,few,CASGLNPGQGPVSEAFF,TGTGCTAGTGGTTTGAACCCGGGACAGGGGCCAGTCTCTGAAGCTTTCTTT
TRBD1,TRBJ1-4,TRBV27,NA,CASSIGQGVKLFF,TGTGCCAGCAGTATCGGACAGGGGGTAAAACTGTTTTTT
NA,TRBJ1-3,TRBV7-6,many,CASSSSDRTGNTIYF,TGTGCCAGCAGCTCCTCAGACAGGACTGGAAACACCATATATTTT
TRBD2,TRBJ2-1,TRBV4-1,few,CASSQEPGGTYNEQFF,TGCGCCAGCAGCCAAGAACCGGGGGGAACCTACAATGAGCAGTTCTTC
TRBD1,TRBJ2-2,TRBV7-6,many,CASSLVSTGGNTGELFF,TGTGCCAGCAGCTTAGTCTCCACAGGGGGCAACACCGGGGAGCTGTTTTTT
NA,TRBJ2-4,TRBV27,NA,CASSETARLAKNIQYF,TGTGCCAGCAGCGAGACAGCCAGACTAGCCAAAAACATTCAGTACTTC
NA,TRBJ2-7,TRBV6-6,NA,CASSYSKYEQYF,TGTGCCAGCAGTTACTCAAAGTACGAGCAGTACTTC
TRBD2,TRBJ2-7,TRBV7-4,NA,CASSLYGGDEQYF,TGTGCCAGCAGCTTATATGGGGGGGACGAGCAGTACTTC
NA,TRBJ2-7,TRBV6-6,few,CASTPDGLPYEQYF,TGTGCCAGCACCCCGGACGGCTTGCCCTACGAGCAGTACTTC
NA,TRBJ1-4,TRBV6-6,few,CASSYGGERSEKLFF,TGTGCCAGCAGTTACGGGGGGGAGAGGAGTGAAAAACTGTTTTTT
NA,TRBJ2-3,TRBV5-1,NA,CASSPDLRVDTQYF,TGCGCCAGCAGCCCGGACCTACGAGTAGATACGCAGTATTTT
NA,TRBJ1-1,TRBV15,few,CATSLTGDEAFF,TGTGCCACCAGCCTGACAGGCGATGAAGCTTTCTTT
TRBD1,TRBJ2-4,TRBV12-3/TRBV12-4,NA,CASEETGGHPRIQYF,TGTGCCAGCGAAGAGACAGGGGGCCACCCGCGCATTCAGTACTTC